This TCR beta chain was sequenced in a study of type 1 and type 2 diabetes patients. Germline V gene lookup returns CDR1 GTSNPN and CDR2 SVGIG (reference sequence). The ends were cut back, 1 base at V and 5 bases at J, with 12 bases in the middle. The CDR3 sequence is 13 residues long. Genomic DNA was the PCR template. Amplification of the beta chain CDR3 used 30 forward and 13 reverse multiplex primers. MiXCR was run by TCRdb on the multiplex PCR reads, yielding one entry per CDR3 protein. The sample consists of a few hundred thousand distinct CDR3 sequences, 47% of them appearing once. Each diabetic donor fulfilled classification criteria for either type 1 or type 2. Each participant gave ten milliliters of peripheral blood.

The chain is built from TRBV30 and TRBJ2-7, with unresolved D. The sequence was obtained from a man younger than 35 with type 2 diabetes. Material: peripheral blood mononuclear cells (PBMCs). This CDR3 is CAWSAGVSDEQYF. CDR3 nucleotides: TGTGCCTGGAGTGCTGGGGTGAGCGACGAGCAGTACTTC.